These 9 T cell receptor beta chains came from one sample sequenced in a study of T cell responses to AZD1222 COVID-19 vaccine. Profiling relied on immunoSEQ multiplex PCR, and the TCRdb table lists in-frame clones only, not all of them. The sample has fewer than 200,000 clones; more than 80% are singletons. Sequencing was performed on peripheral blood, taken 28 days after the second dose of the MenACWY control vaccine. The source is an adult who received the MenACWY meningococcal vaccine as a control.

CDR3 amino acids: CASSADGLRDEQFF. As DNA, the CDR3 is TGTGCCAGCAGCGCGGACGGTCTCCGCGATGAGCAGTTCTTC. The J gene is TRBJ2-1, the V gene TRBV7-3; D unclear. The CDR3 length is 14 residues. Germline CDR1 reads SGHTA; CDR2 reads FQGTGA. Deletions cut 5 bases from V and 8 bases from J, with 16 bases between.

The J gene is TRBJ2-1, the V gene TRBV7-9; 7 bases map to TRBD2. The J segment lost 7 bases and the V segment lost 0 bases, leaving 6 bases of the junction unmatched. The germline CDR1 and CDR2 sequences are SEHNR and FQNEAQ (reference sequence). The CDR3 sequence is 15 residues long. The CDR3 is CASSLAGGPSNEQFF. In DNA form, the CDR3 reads TGTGCCAGCAGCTTAGCGGGAGGGCCCTCGAATGAGCAGTTCTTC.

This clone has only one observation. The CDR3 loop is CASSSFRRGTNIFFNYGYTF. CDR3 coding DNA: TGTGCCAGCAGTTCGTTTCGGAGGGGGACAAATATATTCTTTAACTATGGCTACACCTTC. This chain links TRBV27 with TRBJ1-2; a weak D match, TRBD1 (6 bases). The CDR3 contains 20 residues. Germline lookup yields CDR1 MNHEY and CDR2 SMNVEV (reference sequence). The V gene lost 4 bases and the J gene lost 1 base, with 28 bases spanning the gap.

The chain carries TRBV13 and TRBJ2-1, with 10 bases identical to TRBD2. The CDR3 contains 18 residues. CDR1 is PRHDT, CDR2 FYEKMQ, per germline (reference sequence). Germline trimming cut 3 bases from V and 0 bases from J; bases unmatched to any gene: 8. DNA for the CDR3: TGTGCCAGCAGCTTCCGGACTAGCGGTCCTAGCTCCTACAATGAGCAGTTCTTC. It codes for CASSFRTSGPSSYNEQFF.

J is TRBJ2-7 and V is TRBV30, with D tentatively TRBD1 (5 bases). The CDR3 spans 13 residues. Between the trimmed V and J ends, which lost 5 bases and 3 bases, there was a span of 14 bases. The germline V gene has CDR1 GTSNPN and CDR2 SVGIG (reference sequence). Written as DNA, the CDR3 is TGTGCCTGGGAGAAAGACAGCCACTACGAGCAGTACTTC. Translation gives CAWEKDSHYEQYF. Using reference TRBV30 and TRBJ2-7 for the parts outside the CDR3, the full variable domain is SQTIHQWPATLVQPVGSPLSLECTVEGTSNPNLYWYRQAAGRGLQLLFYSVGIGQISSEVPQNLSASRPQDRQFILSSKKLLLSDSGFYLCAWEKDSHYEQYFGPGTRLTVT.

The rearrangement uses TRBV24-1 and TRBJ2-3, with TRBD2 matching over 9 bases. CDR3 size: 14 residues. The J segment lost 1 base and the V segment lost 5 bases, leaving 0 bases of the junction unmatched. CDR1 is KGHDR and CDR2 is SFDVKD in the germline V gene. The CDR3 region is CATSVAGGTDTQYF. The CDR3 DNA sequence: TGTGCCACCAGTGTAGCGGGAGGCACAGATACGCAGTATTTT.

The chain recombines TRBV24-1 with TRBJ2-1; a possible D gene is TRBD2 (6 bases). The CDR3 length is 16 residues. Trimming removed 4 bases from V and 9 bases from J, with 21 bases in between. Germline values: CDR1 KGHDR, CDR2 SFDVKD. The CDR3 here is CATSEGGTRLYGEQFF. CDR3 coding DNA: TGTGCCACCAGTGAGGGGGGAACTAGGCTTTACGGTGAGCAGTTCTTC.

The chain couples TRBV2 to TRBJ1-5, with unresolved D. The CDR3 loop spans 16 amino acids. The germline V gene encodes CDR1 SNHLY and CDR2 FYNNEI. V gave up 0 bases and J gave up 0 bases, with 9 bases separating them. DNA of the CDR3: TGTGCCAGCAGTGAAGCGGGCGGGAATAGCAATCAGCCCCAGCATTTT. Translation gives CASSEAGGNSNQPQHF.

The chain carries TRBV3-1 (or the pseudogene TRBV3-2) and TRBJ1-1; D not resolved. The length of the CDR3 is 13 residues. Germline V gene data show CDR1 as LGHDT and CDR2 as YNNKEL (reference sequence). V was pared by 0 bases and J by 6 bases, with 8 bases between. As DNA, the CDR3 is TGTGCCAGCAGCCAAGAGGTACTCTCTGAAGCTTTCTTT. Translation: CASSQEVLSEAFF.